This T cell receptor (beta chain) was sequenced in a study of CD8 T cells in ankylosing spondylitis. Study-wide findings and caveats: From matched ankylosing spondylitis synovial fluid, disease-linked clones were reportedly recovered at significantly enriched levels. It appeared that ankylosing spondylitis blood was characterized by a TCR beta motif of under ten highly homologous variants.

This clonotype appeared many times. Its antigen remains unidentified. Using quantitative 5'-RACE with molecular barcodes, the authors made TCR beta libraries. From the 5' RACE reads, TCRdb called clonotypes with MiXCR, one entry per CDR3 protein. The sample records 200,000 to 300,000 distinct CDR3 sequences, 20% to 30% being singletons. Germline V gene data show CDR1 as SGHAT and CDR2 as FQNNGV. The CDR3 totals 12 residues. The V segment lost 9 bases and the J segment 6 bases; nucleotides outside the gene matches: 5. This sequence originates from a male donor with ankylosing spondylitis or in good health (not recorded which). The V call is TRBV11-2, the J call TRBJ2-1; TRBD2 matches at 7 bases. Sequencing was performed on blood, either unsorted or a sorted T cell fraction (not recorded which). In nucleotides, the CDR3 is TGTGCCAGTCGGGGGGACGTCAATGAGCAGTTCTTC. It translates to CASRGDVNEQFF. The full variable domain, completed using reference TRBV11-2 and TRBJ2-1, is EAGVAQSPRYKIIEKRQSVAFWCNPISGHATLYWYQQILGQGPKLLIQFQNNGVVDDSQLPKDRFSAERLKGVDSTLKIQPAKLEDSAVYLCASRGDVNEQFFGPGTRLTVL.